This T cell receptor (beta chain) was captured in a study of vaccination and CD4 T cells after COVID-19. With the Oncomine TCR Beta short-read assay, DNA from cultured CD4+ T cells was sequenced. TCRdb independently ran MiXCR on the PCR reads; one entry per CDR3 protein. The profile shows approximately 13,000 distinct CDR3 sequences, 60% to 80% of them singletons. Sample treatment: approximately nine-day PBMC culture with coronavirus spike peptide pools or control peptides (ViraFEST assay). The CDR3 is made up of 15 amino acids. CDR1 is MDHEN and CDR2 is SYDVKM in the germline V gene. The junction had 6 bases not matched to a gene; V was cut back by 6 bases and J by 2 bases. A word on this clonotype: Its matching antigen is unknown.

This chain uses TRBV28 with TRBJ1-2, with 10 positions matching TRBD1. The receptor's source is a human donor who had recovered from COVID-19. The specimen was CD4+ T cells from blood, cultured in vitro. CDR3 sequence (DNA): TGTGCCAGCAGCTCTCCGGGACAGGGGAACTATGGCTACACCTTC. Translation: CASSSPGQGNYGYTF.